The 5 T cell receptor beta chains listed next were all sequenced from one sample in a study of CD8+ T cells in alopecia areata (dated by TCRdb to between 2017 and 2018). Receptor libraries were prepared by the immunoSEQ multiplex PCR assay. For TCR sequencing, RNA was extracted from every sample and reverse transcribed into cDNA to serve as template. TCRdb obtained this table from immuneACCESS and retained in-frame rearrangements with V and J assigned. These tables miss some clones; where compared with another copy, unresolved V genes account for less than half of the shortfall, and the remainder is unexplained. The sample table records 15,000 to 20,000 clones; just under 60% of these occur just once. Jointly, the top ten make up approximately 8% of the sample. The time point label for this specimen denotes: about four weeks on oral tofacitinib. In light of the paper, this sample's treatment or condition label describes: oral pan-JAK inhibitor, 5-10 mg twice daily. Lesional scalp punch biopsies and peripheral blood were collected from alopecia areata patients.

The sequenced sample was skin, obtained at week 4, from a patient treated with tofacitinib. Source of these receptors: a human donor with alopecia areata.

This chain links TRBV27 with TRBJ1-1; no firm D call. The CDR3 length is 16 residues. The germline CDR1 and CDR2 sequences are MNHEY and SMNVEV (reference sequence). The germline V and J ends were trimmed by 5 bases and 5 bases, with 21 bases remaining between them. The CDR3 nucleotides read TGTGCCAGCAGTCGTCCTTCACGGACGGAGGGAACTGAAGCTTTCTTT. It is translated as CASSRPSRTEGTEAFF.

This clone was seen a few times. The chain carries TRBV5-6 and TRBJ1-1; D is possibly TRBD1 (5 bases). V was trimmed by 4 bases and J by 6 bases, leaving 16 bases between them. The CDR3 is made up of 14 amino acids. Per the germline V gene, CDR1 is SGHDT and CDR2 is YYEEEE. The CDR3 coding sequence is TGTGCCAGCAGCCCCTCCGCGGGGGTAGCTGAAGCTTTCTTT. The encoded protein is CASSPSAGVAEAFF.

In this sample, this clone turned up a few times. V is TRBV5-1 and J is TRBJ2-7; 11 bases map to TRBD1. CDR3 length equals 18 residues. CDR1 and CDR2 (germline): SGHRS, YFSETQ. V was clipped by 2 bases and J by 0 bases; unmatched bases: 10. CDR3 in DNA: TGCGCCAGCAGCTTAGGACAGGGGGCGCTAAAAAGCTCCTACGAGCAGTACTTC. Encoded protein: CASSLGQGALKSSYEQYF. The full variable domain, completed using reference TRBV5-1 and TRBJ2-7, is KAGVTQTPRYLIKTRGQQVTLSCSPISGHRSVSWYQQTPGQGLQFLFEYFSETQRNKGNFPGRFSGRQFSNSRSEMNVSTLELGDSALYLCASSLGQGALKSSYEQYFGPGTRLTVT.

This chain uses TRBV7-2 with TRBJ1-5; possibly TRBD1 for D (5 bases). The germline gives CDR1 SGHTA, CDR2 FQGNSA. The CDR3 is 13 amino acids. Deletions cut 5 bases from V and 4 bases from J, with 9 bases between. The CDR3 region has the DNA TGTGCCAGCAGCCAGGGAAGAAATCAGCCCCAGCATTTT. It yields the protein CASSQGRNQPQHF. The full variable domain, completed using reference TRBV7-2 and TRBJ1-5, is GAGVSQSPSNKVTEKGKDVELRCDPISGHTALYWYRQSLGQGLEFLIYFQGNSAPDKSGLPSDRFSAERTGGSVSTLTIQRTQQEDSAVYLCASSQGRNQPQHFGDGTRLSIL.

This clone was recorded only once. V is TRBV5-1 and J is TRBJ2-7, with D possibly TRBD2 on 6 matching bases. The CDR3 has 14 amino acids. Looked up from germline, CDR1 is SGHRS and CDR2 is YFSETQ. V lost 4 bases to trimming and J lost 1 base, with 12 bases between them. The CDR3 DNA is TGCGCCAGCAGCAACTCCGGGGGATCCTACGAGCAGTACTTC. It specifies CASSNSGGSYEQYF.